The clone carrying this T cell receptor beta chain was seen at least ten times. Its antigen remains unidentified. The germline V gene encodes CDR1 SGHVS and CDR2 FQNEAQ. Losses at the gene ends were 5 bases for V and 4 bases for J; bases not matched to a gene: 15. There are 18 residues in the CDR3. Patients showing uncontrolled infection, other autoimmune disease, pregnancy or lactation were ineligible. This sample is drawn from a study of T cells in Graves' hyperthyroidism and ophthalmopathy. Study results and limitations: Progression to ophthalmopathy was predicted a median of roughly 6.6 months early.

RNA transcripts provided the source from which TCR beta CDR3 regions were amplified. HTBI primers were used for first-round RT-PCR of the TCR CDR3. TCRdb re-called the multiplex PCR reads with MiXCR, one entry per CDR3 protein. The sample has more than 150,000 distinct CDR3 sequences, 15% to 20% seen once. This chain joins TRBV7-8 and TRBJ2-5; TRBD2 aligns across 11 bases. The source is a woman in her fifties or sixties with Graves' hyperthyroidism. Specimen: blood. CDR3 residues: CASSIRRLAGGSRETQYF. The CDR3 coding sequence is TGTGCCAGCAGCATTAGGCGGCTAGCGGGGGGATCGAGAGAGACCCAGTACTTC.